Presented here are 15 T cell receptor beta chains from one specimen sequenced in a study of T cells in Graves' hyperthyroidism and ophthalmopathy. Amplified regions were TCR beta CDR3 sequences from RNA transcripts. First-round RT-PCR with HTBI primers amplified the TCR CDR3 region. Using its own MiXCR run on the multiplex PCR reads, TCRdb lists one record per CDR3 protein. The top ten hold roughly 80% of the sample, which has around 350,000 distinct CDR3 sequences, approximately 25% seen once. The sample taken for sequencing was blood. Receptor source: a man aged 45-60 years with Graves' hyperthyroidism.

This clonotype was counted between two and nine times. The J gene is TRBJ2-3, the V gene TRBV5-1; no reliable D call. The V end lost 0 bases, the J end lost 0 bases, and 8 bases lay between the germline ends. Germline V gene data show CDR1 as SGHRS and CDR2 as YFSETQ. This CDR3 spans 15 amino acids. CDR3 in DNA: TGCGCCAGCAGCTTGGAAGGAATTAGCACAGATACGCAGTATTTT. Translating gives CASSLEGISTDTQYF.

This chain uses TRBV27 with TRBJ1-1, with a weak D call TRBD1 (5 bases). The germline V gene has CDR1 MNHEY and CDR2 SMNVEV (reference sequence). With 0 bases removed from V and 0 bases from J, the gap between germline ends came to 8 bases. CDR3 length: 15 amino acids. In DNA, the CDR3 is TGTGCCAGCAGTTTATCGACAGATATGAACACTGAAGCTTTCTTT. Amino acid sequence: CASSLSTDMNTEAFF.

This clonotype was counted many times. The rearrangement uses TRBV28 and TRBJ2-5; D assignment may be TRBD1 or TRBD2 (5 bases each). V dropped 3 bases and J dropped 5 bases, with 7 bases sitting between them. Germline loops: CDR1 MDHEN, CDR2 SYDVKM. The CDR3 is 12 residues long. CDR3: CASSLWGETQYF. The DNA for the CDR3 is TGTGCCAGCAGTTTGTGGGGGGAGACCCAGTACTTC.

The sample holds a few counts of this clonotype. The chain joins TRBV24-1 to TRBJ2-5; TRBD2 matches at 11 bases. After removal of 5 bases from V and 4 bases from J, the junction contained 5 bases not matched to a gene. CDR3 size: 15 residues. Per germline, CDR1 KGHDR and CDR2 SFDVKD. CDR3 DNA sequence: TGTGCCACCAGTGGCTTCGGACTAGCGGGAGAGACCCAGTACTTC. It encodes CATSGFGLAGETQYF.

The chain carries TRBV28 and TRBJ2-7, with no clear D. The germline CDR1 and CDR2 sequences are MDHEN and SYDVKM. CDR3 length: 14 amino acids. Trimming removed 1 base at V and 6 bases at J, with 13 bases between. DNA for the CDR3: TGTGCCAGCAGTTTATTACCGGCCGCCGGCGAGCAGTACTTC. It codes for CASSLLPAAGEQYF.

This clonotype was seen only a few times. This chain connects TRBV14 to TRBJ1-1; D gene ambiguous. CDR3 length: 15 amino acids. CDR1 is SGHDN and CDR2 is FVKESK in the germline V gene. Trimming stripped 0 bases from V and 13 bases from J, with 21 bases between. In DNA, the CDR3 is TGTGCCAGCAGCCAAGAGGTGGGCTGGGGTTTTTCGGTTTTCTTT. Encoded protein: CASSQEVGWGFSVFF.

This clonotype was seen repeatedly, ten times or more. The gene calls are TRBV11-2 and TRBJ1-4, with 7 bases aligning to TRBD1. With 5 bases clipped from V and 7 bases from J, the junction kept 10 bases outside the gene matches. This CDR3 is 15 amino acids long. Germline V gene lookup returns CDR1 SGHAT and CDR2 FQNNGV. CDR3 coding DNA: TGTGCCAGCAGCGATCGGACAGGAGGGTCTGAAAAACTGTTTTTT. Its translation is CASSDRTGGSEKLFF.

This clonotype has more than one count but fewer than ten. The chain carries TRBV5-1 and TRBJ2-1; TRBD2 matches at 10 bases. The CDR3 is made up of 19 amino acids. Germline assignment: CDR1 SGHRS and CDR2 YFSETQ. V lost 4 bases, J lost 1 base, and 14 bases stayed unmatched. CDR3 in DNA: TGCGCCAGCAGCCGTCCTAGCGGGAGTGCTGGGGAGTCCTACAATGAGCAGTTCTTC. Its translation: CASSRPSGSAGESYNEQFF.

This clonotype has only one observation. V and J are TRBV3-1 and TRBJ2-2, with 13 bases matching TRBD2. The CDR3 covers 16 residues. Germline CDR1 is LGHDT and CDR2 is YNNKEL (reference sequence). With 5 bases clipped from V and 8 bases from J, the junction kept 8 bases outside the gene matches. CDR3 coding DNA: TGTGCCAGCAGCTACGGACTAGCGGGAGCTGGGGGGGAGCTGTTTTTT. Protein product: CASSYGLAGAGGELFF. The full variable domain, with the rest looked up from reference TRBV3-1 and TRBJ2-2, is DTAVSQTPKYLVTQMGNDKSIKCEQNLGHDTMYWYKQDSKKFLKIMFSYNNKELIINETVPNRFSPKSPDKAHLNLHINSLELGDSAVYFCASSYGLAGAGGELFFGEGSRLTVL.

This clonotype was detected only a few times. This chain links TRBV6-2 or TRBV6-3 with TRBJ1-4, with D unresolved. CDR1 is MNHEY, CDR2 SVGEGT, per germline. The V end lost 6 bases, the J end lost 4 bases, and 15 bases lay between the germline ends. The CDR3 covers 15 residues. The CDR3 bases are TGTGCCAGCAGCCTTAATCCCGGGCGTAATGAAAAACTGTTTTTT. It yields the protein CASSLNPGRNEKLFF.

For the CDR3, the DNA is TGTGCCTGGAGTGTTCTAGCGGGGGGGAGCACAGATACGCAGTATTTT. As protein: CAWSVLAGGSTDTQYF. The chain uses TRBV30 and TRBJ2-3; TRBD2 agrees at 12 bases. CDR1 and CDR2 (germline): GTSNPN, SVGIG (reference sequence). The CDR3 consists of 16 residues. V shed 0 bases, J shed 0 bases, and the junction held 1 base outside the gene matches.

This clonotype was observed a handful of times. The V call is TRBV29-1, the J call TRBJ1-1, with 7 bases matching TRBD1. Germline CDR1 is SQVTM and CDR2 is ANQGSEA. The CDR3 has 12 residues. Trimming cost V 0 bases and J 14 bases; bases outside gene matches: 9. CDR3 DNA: TGCAGCGTTGAAGATCGTCAGGGGGACCTCTTCTTT. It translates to CSVEDRQGDLFF.

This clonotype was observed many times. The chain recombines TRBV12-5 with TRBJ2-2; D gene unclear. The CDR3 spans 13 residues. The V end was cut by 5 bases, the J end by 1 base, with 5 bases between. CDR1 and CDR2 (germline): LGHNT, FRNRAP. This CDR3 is CASGQGNTGELFF. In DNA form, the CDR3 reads TGTGCTAGTGGTCAAGGGAACACCGGGGAGCTGTTTTTT.

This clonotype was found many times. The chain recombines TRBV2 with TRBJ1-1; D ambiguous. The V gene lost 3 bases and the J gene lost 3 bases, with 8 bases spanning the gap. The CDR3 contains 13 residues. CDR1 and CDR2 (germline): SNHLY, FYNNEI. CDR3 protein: CASSERAHTEAFF. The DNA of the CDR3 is TGTGCCAGCAGTGAGCGCGCCCACACTGAAGCTTTCTTT.

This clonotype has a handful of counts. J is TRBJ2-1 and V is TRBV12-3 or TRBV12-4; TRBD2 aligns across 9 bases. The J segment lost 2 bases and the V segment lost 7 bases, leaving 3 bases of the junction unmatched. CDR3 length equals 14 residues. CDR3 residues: CASTSGDAYNEQFF. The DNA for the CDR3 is TGTGCCAGCACTAGCGGGGATGCCTACAATGAGCAGTTCTTC.